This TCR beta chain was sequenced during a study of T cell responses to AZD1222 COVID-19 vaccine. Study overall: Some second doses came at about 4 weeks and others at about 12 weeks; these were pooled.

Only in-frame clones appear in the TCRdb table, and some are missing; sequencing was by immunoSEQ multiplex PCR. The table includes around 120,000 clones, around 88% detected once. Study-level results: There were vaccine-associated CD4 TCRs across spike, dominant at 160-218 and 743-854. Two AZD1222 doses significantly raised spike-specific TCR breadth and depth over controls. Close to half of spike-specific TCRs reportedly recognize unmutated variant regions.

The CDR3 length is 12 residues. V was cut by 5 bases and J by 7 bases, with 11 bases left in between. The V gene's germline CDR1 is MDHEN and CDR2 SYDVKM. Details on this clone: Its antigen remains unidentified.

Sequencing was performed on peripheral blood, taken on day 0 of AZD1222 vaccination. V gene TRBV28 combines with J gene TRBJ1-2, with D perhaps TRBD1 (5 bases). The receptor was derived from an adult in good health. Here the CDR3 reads CASSPPGGGYTF. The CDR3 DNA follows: TGTGCCAGCAGTCCCCCGGGGGGTGGCTACACCTTC.